The 27 T cell receptor beta chains below come from one sample, sequenced in a study of prognosis after radiotherapy for stage I lung cancer. The TCR beta CDR3 region was amplified from genomic DNA, with two rounds of multiplex PCR being used for the amplification. Used in first-round PCR were primers specific to each TRBV and TRBJ gene. MiXCR was run by TCRdb on the multiplex PCR reads, yielding one entry per CDR3 protein. Of about 24,000 distinct CDR3 sequences listed, approximately 35% are singletons. Material: PBMCs, obtained before or after stereotactic body radiation therapy (not recorded which). The receptors derive from a donor aged 50 or older with non-small cell lung cancer.

This clonotype was detected many times. V usage is TRBV11-3 and J usage is TRBJ1-6; D possibly corresponds to TRBD1 (5 bases). Germline CDR1 is SGHNT and CDR2 is YENEEA. This CDR3 comprises 17 residues. V shed 1 base and J shed 6 bases, with 16 bases lying between them. The CDR3 spells CASSLVLGRLSNSPLHF. As DNA, the CDR3 is TGTGCCAGCAGCTTAGTCCTGGGACGACTAAGTAATTCACCCCTCCACTTT.

CDR3 DNA: TGCAGTGCTAGAGACCCGCGGGGTCTAAGGGAGCAGTACTTC. Amino acid sequence: CSARDPRGLREQYF. V and J are TRBV20-1 and TRBJ2-7, with D perhaps TRBD2 (6 bases). Trimming shortened V by 0 bases and J by 7 bases, and 16 bases separated the two germline ends. The CDR3 is 14 residues long. CDR1 and CDR2 from the germline V gene are DFQATT and SNEGSKA (reference sequence).

About this clonotype: One base separates it from a far larger clone, so it is likely a read error. The chain links TRBV6-8 to TRBJ2-7, with D perhaps TRBD2 (5 bases). From germline, CDR1 is MNHGY and CDR2 SAAAGT. The ends were cut back, 6 bases at V and 8 bases at J, with 17 bases in the middle. The CDR3 is 13 residues long. CDR3 nucleotide sequence: TGTGCCAGCAGGTCCACTAGGTCCCGCAAGCAGTACTTC. This encodes CASRSTRSRKQYF.

Remarks on this clonotype: The junction and the germline gene differ at one end; a read error may be behind it. The genes are TRBV12-3 or TRBV12-4 and TRBJ2-1; the match to TRBD1 covers 8 bases. This CDR3 has 16 residues. The CDR3 spells CASSPQGAVTYNEQLF. CDR3 sequence (DNA): TGTGCCAGCAGTCCCCAGGGGGCGGTCACCTACAATGAGCAGCTCTTC.

Of note for this clonotype: A read error is the likely source, as a far larger clone sits one nucleotide away. This chain connects TRBV6-8 to TRBJ2-3; possibly TRBD1 for D (6 bases). The CDR3 has 17 amino acids. The ends were cut back, 6 bases at V and 0 bases at J, with 19 bases in the middle. Germline V gives CDR1 MNHGY, CDR2 SAAAGT. The CDR3 is CASSRRRTVSSTDTQYF. As DNA, the CDR3 is TGTGCCAGCAGCCGCAGGCGGACAGTGTCTAGCACAGATACGCAGTATTTT.

This clonotype was detected ten times or more. The rearrangement joins TRBV28 to TRBJ2-1; TRBD2 matches at 9 bases. The CDR3 runs 15 residues. Trimming cost V 3 bases and J 5 bases; bases outside gene matches: 5. Per germline, CDR1 MDHEN and CDR2 SYDVKM. In DNA form, the CDR3 reads TGTGCCAGCAGTTTTAGCGGGAGTGGGGACAATGAGCAGTTCTTC. It translates to CASSFSGSGDNEQFF.

This clonotype was observed at least ten times. CDR3 region: CASSPGGAGVYEQYF. DNA for the CDR3: TGTGCCAGCTCCCCAGGTGGAGCGGGAGTCTACGAGCAGTACTTC. The V call is TRBV18, the J call TRBJ2-7; TRBD2 agrees at 8 bases. The length of the CDR3 is 15 residues. The ends lost 6 bases at V and 3 bases at J; junction bases unmatched: 10. Germline-derived CDR1 and CDR2 are KGHSH and LQKENI.

This clonotype has at least ten counts. The rearrangement joins TRBV11-3 to TRBJ2-2; 9 bases are a match to TRBD2. Trimming took 5 bases from V and 3 from J; bases not matched to a gene: 7. From germline, CDR1 is SGHNT and CDR2 YENEEA. The CDR3 loop spans 16 amino acids. In DNA, the CDR3 is TGTGCCAGCAGCCCTCCGGGACTAGCCTACACCGGGGAGCTGTTTTTT. Amino acids: CASSPPGLAYTGELFF.

At least ten counts were recorded for this clonotype. CDR3 sequence reads: CASSSGQTRARYEAFF. In nucleotides, the CDR3 is TGTGCCAGCAGCTCAGGACAGACCCGAGCACGTTATGAAGCTTTCTTT. The rearrangement links TRBV7-2 to TRBJ1-1, with D maybe TRBD1 (6 bases). From germline, CDR1 is SGHTA and CDR2 FQGNSA. The CDR3 runs to 16 residues. Trimming left V 4 bases short and J 7 bases short, with 22 bases between.

Of note for this clonotype: Given a much more abundant clone one base away, this may be a read error. V is TRBV6-1 and J is TRBJ1-1, with TRBD1 matching over 7 bases. The CDR3 covers 14 residues. The V gene end was trimmed by 5 bases and the J gene end by 4 bases; junction bases not matched to a gene: 7. The germline gives CDR1 MNHNS, CDR2 SASEGT. The CDR3, as DNA: TGTGCCAGCAGTCCCTCCGCAGGGGGCACTGAAGCTTTCTTT. Its translation is CASSPSAGGTEAFF.

This clonotype came up many times. The chain joins TRBV30 to TRBJ1-1, with D tentatively TRBD1 (5 bases). Germline lookup yields CDR1 GTSNPN and CDR2 SVGIG (reference sequence). The V gene lost 1 base and the J gene lost 1 base, with 7 bases spanning the gap. The CDR3 is 13 residues long. The CDR3 protein is CAWSGQPNTEAFF. For the CDR3, the DNA is TGTGCCTGGAGTGGACAGCCGAACACTGAAGCTTTCTTT.

Of note for this clonotype: The junction does not match germline at one end; this may be a read error. The gene calls are TRBV10-2 and TRBJ2-1; TRBD2 aligns across 8 bases. CDR1 and CDR2 from the germline V gene are WSHSY and SAAADI. The CDR3 extends over 15 amino acids. CDR3 residues: CSSSLGSGIYNEQFF. In DNA form, the CDR3 reads TGCTCCAGCAGTTTGGGTAGCGGGATCTACAATGAGCAGTTCTTC.

This clonotype was counted between two and nine times. The V call is TRBV28, the J call TRBJ2-7, with a tentative D call TRBD1 (6 bases). Germline CDR1 is MDHEN and CDR2 is SYDVKM. This CDR3 is built from 15 residues. V was shortened by 5 bases and J by 0 bases, with 14 bases between the two germline ends. The CDR3 DNA is TGTGCCAGCAGTGGACCGGGACATAGCTCCTACGAGCAGTACTTC. It yields the protein CASSGPGHSSYEQYF.

This clonotype came up many times. In nucleotides, the CDR3 is TGTGCCAGTACCGGACTAGCGGGAGGCAATGAGCAGTTCTTC. Translated, it gives CASTGLAGGNEQFF. The V and J genes are TRBV19 and TRBJ2-1; 14 positions agree with TRBD2. V was clipped by 7 bases and J by 6 bases; unmatched bases: 2. Germline V gene sequence: CDR1 LNHDA, CDR2 SQIVND (reference sequence). The CDR3 extends over 14 amino acids.

Regarding this clonotype: A much more abundant neighbour one base away suggests this may be a read error. This chain connects TRBV18 to TRBJ1-1; a possible D gene is TRBD1 (6 bases). The CDR3 has 13 residues. The germline V gene encodes CDR1 KGHSH and CDR2 LQKENI. The CDR3: CASSPRTDTEACF. Written as DNA, the CDR3 is TGTGCCAGCTCACCAAGGACAGACACTGAAGCTTGCTTT.

This clonotype was recorded a few times. The chain is built from TRBV28 and TRBJ1-1; weak D call: TRBD1 (5 bases). Trimming removed 7 bases from V and 4 bases from J, with 19 bases in between. CDR1 MDHEN and CDR2 SYDVKM come from the germline V gene. The CDR3 has 15 amino acids. CDR3 in DNA: TGTGCCAGCAATATTGCCCTGGGGGGTGTCACTGAAGCTTTCTTT. The encoded protein is CASNIALGGVTEAFF.

The chain combines TRBV3-1 with TRBJ2-1, with 13 nucleotides matching TRBD2. The CDR3 totals 16 residues. Unmatched junction bases numbered 5, after V lost 1 base and J lost 8 bases. From germline, CDR1 is LGHDT and CDR2 YNNKEL (reference sequence). The CDR3 is CASSQGSLAGGHEQFF. Written as DNA, the CDR3 is TGTGCCAGCAGCCAAGGGTCACTAGCGGGAGGGCATGAGCAGTTCTTC.

This clonotype was detected ten times or more. V is TRBV7-9 and J is TRBJ2-1, with TRBD2 matching 10 bases. The CDR3 has 21 residues. Germline trimming cut 2 bases from V and 4 bases from J; bases unmatched to any gene: 20. From germline, CDR1 is SEHNR and CDR2 FQNEAQ (reference sequence). CDR3 in amino acids: CASSLFGTSVASGRRYNEQFF. The CDR3 DNA follows: TGTGCCAGCAGCTTATTTGGGACTAGCGTTGCATCGGGACGGCGGTACAATGAGCAGTTCTTC.

With regard to this clonotype: A read error may be the cause here, since a much bigger clone is one base away. This rearrangement joins TRBV29-1 to TRBJ1-1; no firm D call. Germline values: CDR1 SQVTM, CDR2 ANQGSEA. The CDR3 is 13 amino acids. V was shortened by 7 bases and J by 1 base, with 13 bases between the two germline ends. The CDR3 nucleotides read TGCAGCGCCGGGAGGAAGGCGAACACTGAAGCTTTCTTT. This translates into CSAGRKANTEAFF.

This clonotype was seen ten or more times. The chain couples TRBV24-1 to TRBJ2-1, with TRBD1 identical over 8 bases. Germline assignment: CDR1 KGHDR and CDR2 SFDVKD. The J segment lost 5 bases and the V segment lost 7 bases, leaving 3 bases of the junction unmatched. CDR3 length equals 13 residues. CDR3 amino acids: CATRDRADNEQFF. In DNA form, the CDR3 reads TGTGCCACCAGGGACAGGGCAGACAATGAGCAGTTCTTC.

This clonotype came up many times. The V call is TRBV19, the J call TRBJ2-2; tentative D call: TRBD2 (6 bases). The CDR3 runs 14 residues. The germline CDR1 and CDR2 sequences are LNHDA and SQIVND (reference sequence). Trimming shortened V by 5 bases and J by 5 bases, and 12 bases separated the two germline ends. CDR3 loop: CASSFMAGTGELFF. The CDR3 DNA reads as TGTGCCAGTAGTTTCATGGCGGGGACCGGGGAGCTGTTTTTT.

The V and J genes are TRBV11-2 and TRBJ2-3; 10 bases map to TRBD1. Germline CDR1 reads SGHAT; CDR2 reads FQNNGV. This CDR3 has 15 residues. The junction had 5 bases not matched to a gene; V was cut back by 4 bases and J by 4 bases. CDR3 amino acids: CASSSGTGDADTQYF. The DNA for the CDR3 is TGTGCCAGCAGCTCCGGGACAGGGGACGCAGATACGCAGTATTTT.

The table lists this clonotype with many counts. The chain joins TRBV5-5 to TRBJ1-6, with TRBD1 matching over 10 bases. The germline gives CDR1 SGHKS, CDR2 YYEKEE (reference sequence). The CDR3 contains 16 residues. The trim removed 4 bases at V and 5 bases at J, leaving 6 bases unmatched. CDR3 bases: TGTGCCAGCAGCGCTGGGACAGGGGCTAATAATTCACCCCTCCACTTT. This encodes CASSAGTGANNSPLHF.

On this clonotype itself: This sequence is one base from a far larger clone and is likely a read error. V and J are TRBV2 and TRBJ2-7; 11 bases are a match to TRBD2. With V trimmed by 6 bases and J by 7 bases, 5 bases remained unmatched. Germline loops: CDR1 SNHLY, CDR2 FYNNEI. This CDR3 spans 13 amino acids. CDR3 sequence: CASSVAGGGEQYF. The CDR3 nucleotides read TGTGCCAGCAGCGTAGCGGGAGGGGGGGAGCAGTACTTC.

This clonotype was recorded at least ten times. The gene calls are TRBV6-5 and TRBJ2-4; maybe TRBD1 (6 bases). The CDR3 loop spans 13 amino acids. Trimming cost V 2 bases and J 6 bases, with 8 bases left between them. The germline V gene encodes CDR1 MNHEY and CDR2 SVGAGI. The CDR3 region is CASSYGTLNIQYF. The CDR3 region has the DNA TGTGCCAGCAGTTACGGGACATTAAACATTCAGTACTTC.

Ten or more counts support this clonotype. V is TRBV20-1 and J is TRBJ1-1; D remains unclear. The CDR3 consists of 14 residues. CDR1 and CDR2 (germline): DFQATT, SNEGSKA (reference sequence). The V and J ends lost 4 bases and 1 base respectively, with 13 bases between them. CDR3 amino acids: CSAKLGPANTEAFF. As DNA, the CDR3 is TGCAGTGCTAAGCTTGGGCCGGCGAACACTGAAGCTTTCTTT.

In regard to this clonotype: No conserved phenylalanine or tryptophan ends this CDR3, so it is likely a read error. The V gene is TRBV24-1, the J gene TRBJ2-5; 7 nucleotides align to TRBD2. Germline lookup yields CDR1 KGHDR and CDR2 SFDVKD. The CDR3 runs to 15 residues. CDR3 in amino acids: CATSDARGSGETQYL. The DNA for the CDR3 is TGTGCCACCAGTGATGCTCGCGGGAGTGGTGAGACACAGTACTTA.